The 7 T cell receptor beta chains in this list originate from one sample, sequenced in a study of metastatic and nonmetastatic thyroid tumors. TCRdb re-called the PCR reads with MiXCR. Of several thousand clones detected, approximately 30% appear once; the ten largest clones hold under 20%. Thyroid surgery took place with no prior treatment in any patient. Material: adjacent normal tissue. These receptors all stem from a female donor with papillary thyroid cancer or a benign thyroid nodule (not recorded which). Some clones in this sample may be carry-over from other donors' samples.

This clone has only a few counts. J is TRBJ1-1 and V is TRBV27; D gene unclear. The CDR3 is 11 residues long. V lost 10 bases to trimming and J lost 3 bases, with 9 bases between them. In germline, CDR1 is MNHEY, CDR2 SMNVEV (reference sequence). The chain's CDR3 is CATRAYTEAFF. Written as DNA, the CDR3 is TGTGCCACCCGCGCATACACTGAAGCTTTCTTT.

This chain connects TRBV6-1 to TRBJ2-5; 7 positions match TRBD2. The germline V gene encodes CDR1 MNHNS and CDR2 SASEGT. The CDR3 extends over 16 amino acids. With V trimmed by 9 bases and J by 2 bases, 15 bases remained unmatched. Here the CDR3 reads CARMSGAAGAQETQYF. In DNA form, the CDR3 reads TGTGCCAGGATGTCCGGTGCGGCGGGAGCTCAAGAGACCCAGTACTTC.

This clone is medium-sized. The gene calls are TRBV7-8 and TRBJ2-7; 7 bases fit TRBD2. This CDR3 spans 13 amino acids. Germline trimming cut 4 bases from V and 2 bases from J; bases unmatched to any gene: 2. Germline V lookup: CDR1 SGHVS, CDR2 FQNEAQ. CDR3 protein: CASSSLAAYEQYF. The CDR3 DNA reads as TGTGCCAGCAGCTCTCTAGCGGCCTACGAGCAGTACTTC. The full variable domain, its missing parts supplied by reference TRBV7-8 and TRBJ2-7, is GAGVSQSPRYKVAKRGQDVALRCDPISGHVSLFWYQQALGQGPEFLTYFQNEAQLDKSGLPSDRFFAERPEGSVSTLKIQRTQQEDSAVYLCASSSLAAYEQYFGPGTRLTVT.

The V gene is TRBV5-5, the J gene TRBJ2-7, with D perhaps assigned TRBD1 or TRBD2 (5 bases each). Trimming stripped 5 bases from V and 4 bases from J, with 10 bases between. CDR1 SGHKS and CDR2 YYEKEE come from the germline V gene (reference sequence). This CDR3 spans 12 amino acids. The CDR3 DNA sequence: TGTGCCAGCAGTCCCTGGGGGTACGAGCAGTACTTC. This gives the protein CASSPWGYEQYF.

This clone is classed as medium-sized. The chain couples TRBV5-1 to TRBJ2-5; D is unresolved. From germline, CDR1 is SGHRS and CDR2 YFSETQ. This CDR3 is built from 11 residues. The V end was cut by 4 bases, the J end by 5 bases, with 6 bases between. The DNA of the CDR3 is TGCGCCAGCAGCCCCAGGGAGACCCAGTACTTC. The encoded protein is CASSPRETQYF. Based on the CDR3 plus reference TRBV5-1 and TRBJ2-5, the full variable domain is KAGVTQTPRYLIKTRGQQVTLSCSPISGHRSVSWYQQTPGQGLQFLFEYFSETQRNKGNFPGRFSGRQFSNSRSEMNVSTLELGDSALYLCASSPRETQYFGPGTRLLVL.

The sample holds a few counts of this clone. V and J are TRBV11-2 and TRBJ1-2, with a weak D call TRBD1 (6 bases). V was pared by 2 bases and J by 8 bases, with 18 bases between. The CDR3 consists of 15 residues. Germline assignment: CDR1 SGHAT and CDR2 FQNNGV. The CDR3 DNA reads TGTGCCAGCAGCTTAAGTTTCGGGACAATAGAGGGCTACACCTTC. Translation gives CASSLSFGTIEGYTF.

This clone was found a few times. The CDR3 loop is CSARSAPSSYNEQFF. The CDR3 DNA is TGCAGTGCTAGGAGCGCACCGAGCTCCTACAATGAGCAGTTCTTC. The chain links TRBV20-1 to TRBJ2-1; D gene uncertain. CDR1 DFQATT and CDR2 SNEGSKA come from the germline V gene (reference sequence). The V gene lost 3 bases and the J gene lost 0 bases, with 12 bases spanning the gap. This CDR3 is 15 amino acids long.